This TCR beta chain was obtained from a study of T cell responses to AZD1222 COVID-19 vaccine. General study points: Dominant CD4 TCR responses targeted spike regions 160-218 and 743-854.

The CDR3 totals 14 residues. The V segment lost 6 bases and the J segment 5 bases; nucleotides outside the gene matches: 8. The germline V gene encodes CDR1 SGHAT and CDR2 FQDESV (reference sequence). Libraries were prepared by immunoSEQ multiplex PCR; TCRdb keeps only in-frame clonotypes and omits some of them. The table lists about 160,000 clones, approximately 90% of them singletons. A single count supports this clone. Its antigen remains unknown. The receptor was derived from an adult in good health. This chain connects TRBV11-1 to TRBJ2-5, with 8 positions matching TRBD1. The sample here was peripheral blood, taken on day 0 of MenACWY control vaccination. The CDR3: CASSRQGARETQYF. Written as DNA, the CDR3 is TGTGCCAGCAGTCGGCAGGGGGCGCGGGAGACCCAGTACTTC.